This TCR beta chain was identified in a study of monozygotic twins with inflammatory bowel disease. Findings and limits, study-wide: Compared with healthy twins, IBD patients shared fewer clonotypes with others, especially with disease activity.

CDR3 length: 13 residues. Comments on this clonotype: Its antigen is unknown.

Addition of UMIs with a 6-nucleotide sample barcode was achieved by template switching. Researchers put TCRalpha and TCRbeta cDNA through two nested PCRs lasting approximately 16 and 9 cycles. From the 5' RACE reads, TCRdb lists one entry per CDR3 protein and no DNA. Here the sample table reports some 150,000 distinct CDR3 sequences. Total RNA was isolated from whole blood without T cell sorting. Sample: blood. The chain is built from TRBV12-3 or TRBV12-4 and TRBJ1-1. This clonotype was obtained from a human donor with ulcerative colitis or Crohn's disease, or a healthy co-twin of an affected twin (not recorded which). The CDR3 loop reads CASSPTRNTEAFF.